A selection of T cell receptor beta chains follows, all from one sample in a study of beta chain features in type 1 diabetes. Profiled with immunoSEQ multiplex PCR; TCRdb holds only in-frame clones, not every one. This table holds 150,000 or so clones, just over 9% found once. The sample was central memory CD4+ T cells from blood. These receptors all stem from a man aged 18-30 years in good health. CDR3s include the opening cysteine and the closing phenylalanine or tryptophan. The order of the fields is clone size, J gene, V gene, D gene, CDR3 DNA, CDR3 protein. D genes are given only for firm matches. Clone size appears in some rows only: once, few, many, or a class for an expanded clone.

- | TRBJ1-5 | TRBV4-1 | - | TGCGCCAGCAGCCAAACAGGAGTTCTAGAAAATGAACCCCAGCATTTT | CASSQTGVLENEPQHF
few | TRBJ1-1 | TRBV18 | TRBD1 | TGTGCCAGCTCACCACCCTCCAGGGGGCGGAACACTGAAGCTTTCTTT | CASSPPSRGRNTEAFF
few | TRBJ2-3 | TRBV10-3 | - | TGTGCCATCAGTAGCAATGGGGGGACCGGGGATACGCAGTATTTT | CAISSNGGTGDTQYF
- | TRBJ2-3 | TRBV11-3 | TRBD2 | TGTGCCAGCAGCTTAGGGTCCAGACTAGCGGGGGAAGGAGATACGCAGTATTTT | CASSLGSRLAGEGDTQYF
few | TRBJ1-6 | TRBV6-5 | - | TGTGCCAGCAGTTACTATCCGGGAAAGAATTCACCCCTCCACTTT | CASSYYPGKNSPLHF
- | TRBJ2-3 | TRBV4-1 | - | TGCGCCAGCAGCCAGCGGGACGGCGGCACAGATACGCAGTATTTT | CASSQRDGGTDTQYF
- | TRBJ1-1 | TRBV5-1 | TRBD1 | TGCGCCAGCAGCAGGGACAGTAAGAACACTGAAGCTTTCTTT | CASSRDSKNTEAFF
many | TRBJ2-1 | TRBV7-2 | - | TGTGCCAGCAGCCCGTCGAGGGTCCACAATGAGCAGTTCTTC | CASSPSRVHNEQFF
- | TRBJ2-5 | TRBV9 | - | TGTGCCAGCAGCTTAGCGGTCCTCAGGGAGACCCAGTACTTC | CASSLAVLRETQYF
few | TRBJ2-7 | TRBV11-2 | - | TGTGCCAGCAGCTTAGCTCAGGGACTTCTCTACGAGCAGTACTTC | CASSLAQGLLYEQYF
- | TRBJ1-2 | TRBV20-1 | - | TGCAGTGCGGCGGGGGCGGCTGGCTACACCTTC | CSAAGAAGYTF
- | TRBJ2-1 | TRBV19 | TRBD2 | TGTGCCAGTAGTCCCGGGACTAGTGGTACAAGCTCCTACAATGAGCAGTTCTTC | CASSPGTSGTSSYNEQFF
few | TRBJ2-5 | TRBV4-3 | - | TGCGCCAGCAGCCAAGAATTTAAGAGGGGGGGGGAGACCCAGTACTTC | CASSQEFKRGGETQYF
- | TRBJ2-3 | TRBV5-1 | - | TGCGCCAGCAGTCAGGGGATAAGCACAGATACGCAGTATTTT | CASSQGISTDTQYF
- | TRBJ2-7 | TRBV30 | - | TGTGCCTGGAGTCATGCGTACGAGCAGTACTTC | CAWSHAYEQYF
- | TRBJ1-3 | TRBV6-1 | - | TGTGCCAGCAGCCCCGGGGGTGGAAACACCATATATTTT | CASSPGGGNTIYF
- | TRBJ2-7 | TRBV7-9 | - | TGTGCCAGCAGCTTATATCAGGACTACGAGCAGTACTTC | CASSLYQDYEQYF
- | TRBJ1-5 | TRBV2 | - | TGTGCCAGCAGGGGTACCAGGGAGGAGAGCAATCAGCCCCAGCATTTT | CASRGTREESNQPQHF
few | TRBJ1-1 | TRBV6-5 | - | TGTGCCAGCAGTTTCTCCAGGGGATCCACTGAAGCTTTCTTT | CASSFSRGSTEAFF
- | TRBJ2-5 | TRBV7-2 | TRBD2 | TGTGCCAGCGGAGGGGGGGGGCTAGCGGGGATCCAAGAGACCCAGTACTTC | CASGGGGLAGIQETQYF
once | TRBJ2-1 | TRBV7-8 | - | TGTGCCAGCAGCTTCAACAGGGAAAGGTTCAATGAGCAGTTCTTC | CASSFNRERFNEQFF
- | TRBJ2-3 | TRBV18 | - | TGTGCCAGCTCCCTCAGACAGAGTAGGACAGATACGCAGTATTTT | CASSLRQSRTDTQYF
- | TRBJ2-7 | TRBV6-5 | TRBD2 | TGTGCCAGCAGTCGGACTAGCGGGGGTTCCTACGAGCAGTACTTC | CASSRTSGGSYEQYF
- | TRBJ2-7 | TRBV6-6 | TRBD1 | TGTGCCAGCAGTAAGGACAGGTATTACGAGCAGTACTTC | CASSKDRYYEQYF
- | TRBJ2-4 | TRBV6-6 | - | TGTGCCAGCAAAATAGCGGAAAACATTCAGTACTTC | CASKIAENIQYF